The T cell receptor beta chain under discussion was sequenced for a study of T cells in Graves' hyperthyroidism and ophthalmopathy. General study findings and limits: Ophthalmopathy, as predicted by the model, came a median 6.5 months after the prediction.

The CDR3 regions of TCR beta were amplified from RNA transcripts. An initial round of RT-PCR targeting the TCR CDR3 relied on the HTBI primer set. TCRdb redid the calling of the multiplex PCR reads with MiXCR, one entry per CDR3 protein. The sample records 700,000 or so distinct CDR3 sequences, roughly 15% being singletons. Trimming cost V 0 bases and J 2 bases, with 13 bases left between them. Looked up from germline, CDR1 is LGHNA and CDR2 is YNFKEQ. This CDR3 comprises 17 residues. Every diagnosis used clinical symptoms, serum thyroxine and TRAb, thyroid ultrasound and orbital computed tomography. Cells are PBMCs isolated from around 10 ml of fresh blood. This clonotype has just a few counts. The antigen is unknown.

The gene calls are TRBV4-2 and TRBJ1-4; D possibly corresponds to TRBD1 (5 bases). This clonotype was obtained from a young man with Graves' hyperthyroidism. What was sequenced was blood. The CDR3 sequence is CASSQDRGVATNEKLFF. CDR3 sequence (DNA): TGTGCCAGCAGCCAAGATCGGGGGGTGGCGACTAATGAAAAACTGTTTTTT.